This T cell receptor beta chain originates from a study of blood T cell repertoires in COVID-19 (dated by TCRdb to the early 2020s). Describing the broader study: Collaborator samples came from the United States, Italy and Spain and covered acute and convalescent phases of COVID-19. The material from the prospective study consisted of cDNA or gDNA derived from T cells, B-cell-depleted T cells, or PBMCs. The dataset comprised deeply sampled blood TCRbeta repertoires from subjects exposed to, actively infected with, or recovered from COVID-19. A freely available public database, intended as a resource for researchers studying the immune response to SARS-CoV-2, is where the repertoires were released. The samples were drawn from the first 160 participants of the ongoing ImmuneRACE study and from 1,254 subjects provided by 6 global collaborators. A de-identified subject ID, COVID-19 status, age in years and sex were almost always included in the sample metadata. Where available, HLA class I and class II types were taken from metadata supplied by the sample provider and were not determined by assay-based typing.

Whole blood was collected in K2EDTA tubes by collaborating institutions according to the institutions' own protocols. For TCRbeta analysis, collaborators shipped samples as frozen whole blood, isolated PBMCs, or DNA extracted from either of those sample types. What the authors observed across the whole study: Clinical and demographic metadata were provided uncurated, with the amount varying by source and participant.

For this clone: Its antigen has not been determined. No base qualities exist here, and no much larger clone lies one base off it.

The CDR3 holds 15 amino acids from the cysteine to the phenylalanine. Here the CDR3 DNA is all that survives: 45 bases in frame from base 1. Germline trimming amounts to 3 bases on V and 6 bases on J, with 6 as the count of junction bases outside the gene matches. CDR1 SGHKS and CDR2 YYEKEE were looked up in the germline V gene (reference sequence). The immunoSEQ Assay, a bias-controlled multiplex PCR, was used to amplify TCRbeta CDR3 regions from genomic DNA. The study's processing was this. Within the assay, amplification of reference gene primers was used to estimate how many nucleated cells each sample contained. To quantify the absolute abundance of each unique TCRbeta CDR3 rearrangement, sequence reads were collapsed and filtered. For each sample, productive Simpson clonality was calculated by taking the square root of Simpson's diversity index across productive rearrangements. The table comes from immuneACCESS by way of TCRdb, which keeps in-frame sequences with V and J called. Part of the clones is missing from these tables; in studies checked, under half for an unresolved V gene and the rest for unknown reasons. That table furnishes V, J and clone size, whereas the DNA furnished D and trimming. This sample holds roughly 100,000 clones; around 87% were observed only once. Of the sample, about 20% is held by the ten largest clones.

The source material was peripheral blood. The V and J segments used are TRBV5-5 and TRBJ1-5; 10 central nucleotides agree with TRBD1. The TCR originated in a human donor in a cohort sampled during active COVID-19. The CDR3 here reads CASSSGTGVSQPQHF. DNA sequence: TGTGCCAGCAGCTCTGGGACAGGGGTAAGTCAGCCCCAGCATTTT.